This T cell receptor (beta chain) appears in the sequencing data of a study of T cells in Graves' hyperthyroidism and ophthalmopathy. Study conclusions and caveats: Within blood appeared most thyroid clonotypes that had expanded above 0.001.

RNA transcripts provided the source from which TCR beta CDR3 regions were amplified. TCR CDR3 underwent first-round RT-PCR with the HTBI primer set. TCRdb reprocessed the multiplex PCR reads via MiXCR and lists one record per CDR3 protein. The sample includes a few hundred thousand distinct CDR3 sequences, less than 20% of them seen just once. Each ophthalmopathy patient scored at least 3 on the Clinical Activity Score and at least 4 on NOSPECS grade, with duration under 3 months. PBMCs came from 8.5 to 10 ml fresh peripheral blood. To note about this clonotype: The antigen remains undetermined.

The source material was blood. The receptor was derived from a man younger than 30 with Graves' ophthalmopathy.

In DNA form, the CDR3 reads TGTGCCAGCAGCTCGACAGGGGGCGGGGGGTCTGGGGCCAACGTCCTGACTTTC. This translates into CASSSTGGGGSGANVLTF. The rearrangement links TRBV7-6 to TRBJ2-6; 10 bases match TRBD1. Per the germline V gene, CDR1 is SGHVS and CDR2 is FNYEAQ. This CDR3 is 18 amino acids long. V gave up 4 bases and J gave up 1 base; unmatched junction bases: 7.